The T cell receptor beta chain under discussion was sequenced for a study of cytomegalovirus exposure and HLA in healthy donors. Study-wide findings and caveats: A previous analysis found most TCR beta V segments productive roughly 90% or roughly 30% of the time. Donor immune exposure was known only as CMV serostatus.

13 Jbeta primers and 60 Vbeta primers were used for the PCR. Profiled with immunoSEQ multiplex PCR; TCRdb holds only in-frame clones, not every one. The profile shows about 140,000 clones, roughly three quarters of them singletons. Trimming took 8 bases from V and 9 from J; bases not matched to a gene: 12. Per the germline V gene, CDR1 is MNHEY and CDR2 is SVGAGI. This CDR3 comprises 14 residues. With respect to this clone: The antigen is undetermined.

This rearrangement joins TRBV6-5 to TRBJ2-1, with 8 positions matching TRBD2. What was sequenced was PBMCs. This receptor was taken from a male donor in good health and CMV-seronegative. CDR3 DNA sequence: TGTGCCAGCGCGAGGGGCGGGGGGACTGGTGAGCAGTTCTTC. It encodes CASARGGGTGEQFF.